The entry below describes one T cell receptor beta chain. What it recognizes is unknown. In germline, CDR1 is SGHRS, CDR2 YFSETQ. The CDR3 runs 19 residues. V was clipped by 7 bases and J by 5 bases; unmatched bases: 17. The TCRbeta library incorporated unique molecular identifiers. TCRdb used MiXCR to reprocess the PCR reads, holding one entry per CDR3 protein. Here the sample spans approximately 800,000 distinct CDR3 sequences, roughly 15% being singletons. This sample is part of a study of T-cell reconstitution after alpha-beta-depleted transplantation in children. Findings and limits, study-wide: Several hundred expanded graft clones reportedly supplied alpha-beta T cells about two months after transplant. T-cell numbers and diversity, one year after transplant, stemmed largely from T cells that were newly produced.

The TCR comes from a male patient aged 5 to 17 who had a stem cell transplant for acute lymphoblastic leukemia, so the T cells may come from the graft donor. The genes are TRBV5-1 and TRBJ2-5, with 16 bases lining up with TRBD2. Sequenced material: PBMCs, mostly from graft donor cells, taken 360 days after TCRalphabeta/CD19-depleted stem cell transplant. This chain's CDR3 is CASYSPPGLAGGRVETQYF. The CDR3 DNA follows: TGCGCCAGCTACTCTCCCCCGGGACTAGCGGGAGGGCGCGTGGAGACCCAGTACTTC.